This T cell receptor (beta chain) was obtained from a study of shared clonotypes between healthy human individuals. Sequenced by immunoSEQ multiplex PCR; TCRdb stores in-frame clones only, minus some. In the table there are about 1 million clones, 70% to 80% of which are singletons. V dropped 5 bases and J dropped 7; count of bases not matched to a gene: 5. CDR1 and CDR2 from the germline V gene are SGHNT and YENEEA. This CDR3 has 13 amino acids. The sequenced material came from memory CD4+ T cells sorted from blood. Sample subset: CD45RA-negative fraction. This TCR was sampled from a man aged 18 to 30 in good health. V usage is TRBV11-3 and J usage is TRBJ2-4, with 7 bases identical to TRBD1. CDR3 sequence (DNA): TGTGCCAGCAGCCCTGGGACAGCGAACATTCAGTACTTC. Its protein is CASSPGTANIQYF.